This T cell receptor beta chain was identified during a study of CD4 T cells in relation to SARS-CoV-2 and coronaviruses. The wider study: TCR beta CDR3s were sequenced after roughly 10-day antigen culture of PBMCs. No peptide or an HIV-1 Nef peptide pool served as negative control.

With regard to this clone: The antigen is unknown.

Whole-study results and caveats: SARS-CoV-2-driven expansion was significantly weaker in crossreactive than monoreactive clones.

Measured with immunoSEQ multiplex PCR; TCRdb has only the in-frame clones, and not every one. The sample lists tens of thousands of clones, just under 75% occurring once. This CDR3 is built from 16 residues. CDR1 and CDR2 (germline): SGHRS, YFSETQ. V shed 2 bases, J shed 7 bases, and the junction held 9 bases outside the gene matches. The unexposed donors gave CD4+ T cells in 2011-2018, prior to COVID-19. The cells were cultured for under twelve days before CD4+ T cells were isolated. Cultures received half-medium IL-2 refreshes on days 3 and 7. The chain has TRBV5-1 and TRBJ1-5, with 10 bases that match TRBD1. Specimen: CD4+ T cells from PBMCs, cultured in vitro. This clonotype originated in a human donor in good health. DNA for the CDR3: TGCGCCAGCAGCTTAGACGGACAGGGGGAGGTCCAGCCCCAGCATTTT. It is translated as CASSLDGQGEVQPQHF. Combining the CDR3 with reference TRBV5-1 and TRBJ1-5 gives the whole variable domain KAGVTQTPRYLIKTRGQQVTLSCSPISGHRSVSWYQQTPGQGLQFLFEYFSETQRNKGNFPGRFSGRQFSNSRSEMNVSTLELGDSALYLCASSLDGQGEVQPQHFGDGTRLSIL.